The 14 T cell receptor beta chains reported below all come from one sample, sequenced in a study of memory CD4+ T cells and cytomegalovirus serostatus. The data were produced by immunoSEQ multiplex PCR, yet TCRdb's version contains in-frame clones alone and is incomplete. The sample includes around 63,000 clones, about 78% seen only once; the top ten take 0.5% to 0.6%. The sort gate was single viable CD3+CD4+CD8-CD45RO+ cells for memory CD4+ T cells. Sequencing was done on a sample of memory CD4+ T cells from blood. The origin of the receptors is an adult in good health and CMV-seronegative. Some clones in this sample may be carry-over from other donors' samples.

V and J are TRBV6-5 and TRBJ2-7; 8 nucleotides line up with TRBD1. Losses at the gene ends were 5 bases for V and 5 bases for J; bases not matched to a gene: 8. CDR3 length: 14 amino acids. Looked up from germline, CDR1 is MNHEY and CDR2 is SVGAGI. This CDR3 reads CASSTRTGRDEQYF. The CDR3 DNA reads TGTGCCAGCAGTACACGGACAGGGCGAGACGAGCAGTACTTC.

V is TRBV6-1 and J is TRBJ2-5; possibly TRBD2 for D (7 bases). CDR1 and CDR2 from the germline V gene are MNHNS and SASEGT. The CDR3 extends over 16 amino acids. The germline V and J ends were trimmed by 2 bases and 4 bases, with 17 bases remaining between them. This CDR3 reads CASSERALGGRETQYF. In DNA form, the CDR3 reads TGTGCCAGCAGTGAAAGGGCTCTCGGGGGGCGAGAGACCCAGTACTTC.

This clone was counted between two and nine times. The chain carries TRBV5-1 and TRBJ1-6, with D possibly TRBD1 on 5 matching bases. This CDR3 has 13 residues. Trimming removed 5 bases from V and 8 bases from J, with 11 bases in between. Germline-derived CDR1 and CDR2 are SGHRS and YFSETQ. CDR3 amino acids: CASSRGADSPLHF. CDR3 nucleotide sequence: TGCGCCAGCAGTAGAGGGGCTGATTCACCCCTCCACTTT.

The J gene is TRBJ2-5, the V gene TRBV5-1, with a weak D call TRBD1 (5 bases). The CDR3 is 16 residues long. Germline V gene data show CDR1 as SGHRS and CDR2 as YFSETQ. The V end was cut by 2 bases, the J end by 1 base, with 15 bases between. The CDR3 nucleotides are TGCGCCAGCAGCTTTAGGGGCCCCCCAGCCCAAGAGACCCAGTACTTC. This sequence encodes CASSFRGPPAQETQYF.

The chain combines TRBV7-9 with TRBJ2-3; 9 bases line up with TRBD1. The CDR3 extends over 14 amino acids. Germline V lookup: CDR1 SEHNR, CDR2 FQNEAQ (reference sequence). V was pared by 4 bases and J by 9 bases, with 8 bases of the junction left unmatched. The CDR3 DNA reads TGTGCCAGCAGCTCGACAGGGGGGGTTAACACGCAGTATTTT. It is translated as CASSSTGGVNTQYF.

V is TRBV4-3 and J is TRBJ2-7, with a possible D match to TRBD1 (6 bases). Germline V gene data show CDR1 as LGHNA and CDR2 as YSLEER. CDR3 length: 14 amino acids. Trimming left V 2 bases short and J 7 bases short, with 15 bases between. The CDR3 sequence is CASSQYTGSGEQYF. The CDR3 DNA follows: TGCGCCAGCAGCCAATACACAGGGTCAGGTGAGCAGTACTTC.

This clone has just one count. The gene calls are TRBV14 and TRBJ2-5; 14 bases are shared with TRBD2. The germline CDR1 and CDR2 sequences are SGHDN and FVKESK. This CDR3 contains 18 residues. Trimming took 4 bases from V and 0 from J; bases not matched to a gene: 7. The CDR3 loop reads CASSPRGTSGRYQETQYF. The CDR3 DNA is TGTGCCAGCAGCCCCCGCGGGACTAGCGGGAGATACCAAGAGACCCAGTACTTC.

This chain links TRBV15 with TRBJ2-7; TRBD2 aligns across 9 bases. Trimming took 1 base from V and 2 from J; bases not matched to a gene: 3. Germline loops: CDR1 LNHNV, CDR2 YYDKDF (reference sequence). The CDR3 covers 15 residues. The CDR3 spells CATSRGGGGTYEQYF. The CDR3 coding sequence is TGTGCCACCAGCAGAGGCGGGGGGGGGACCTACGAGCAGTACTTC.

The chain recombines TRBV10-1 with TRBJ1-1; TRBD1 matches at 7 bases. V was clipped by 3 bases and J by 11 bases; unmatched bases: 9. This CDR3 is 13 amino acids long. In germline, CDR1 is WNHNN, CDR2 SYGVQD (reference sequence). The CDR3 reads CASSDPEGARAFF. CDR3 DNA sequence: TGCGCCAGCAGTGACCCCGAGGGGGCCCGGGCTTTCTTT.

This clone was picked up one time. The V gene is TRBV10-3, the J gene TRBJ2-5, with a weak D call TRBD2 (7 bases). This CDR3 region has 15 residues. The germline CDR1 and CDR2 sequences are ENHRY and SYGVKD. V shed 2 bases and J shed 4 bases, with 14 bases lying between them. The CDR3 sequence: CAISEGGGWVETQYF. In nucleotides, the CDR3 is TGTGCCATCAGTGAGGGGGGGGGCTGGGTAGAGACCCAGTACTTC.

This clone came up a few times. The rearrangement uses TRBV11-2 and TRBJ1-1; 9 positions agree with TRBD1. CDR1 and CDR2 from the germline V gene are SGHAT and FQNNGV. V lost 3 bases and J lost 4; bases outside the gene matches: 3. The CDR3 is made up of 14 amino acids. CDR3 in amino acids: CASSFDRGGTEAFF. The DNA of the CDR3 is TGTGCCAGCAGCTTCGACAGGGGGGGCACTGAAGCTTTCTTT.

The chain couples TRBV5-5 to TRBJ1-5; tentative D call: TRBD1 (5 bases). The ends were cut back, 0 bases at V and 8 bases at J, with 9 bases in the middle. This CDR3 has 13 residues. Germline CDR1 is SGHKS and CDR2 is YYEKEE (reference sequence). The CDR3 nucleotides read TGTGCCAGCAGCTTGGCCCTAGGGGAGCCCCAGCATTTT. Translation gives CASSLALGEPQHF.

The J gene is TRBJ1-2, the V gene TRBV30; unclear D gene. The CDR3 spans 11 residues. Trimming took off 1 base at V and 5 bases at J, with 5 bases between the two ends. CDR1 GTSNPN and CDR2 SVGIG come from the germline V gene (reference sequence). DNA for the CDR3: TGTGCCTGGAGTGCTTCGTATGGCTACACCTTC. Encoded protein: CAWSASYGYTF.

This clone was recorded a few times. The genes are TRBV5-4 and TRBJ2-7; a possible D gene is TRBD1 (6 bases). The CDR3 loop spans 14 amino acids. V lost 9 bases and J lost 2, with 18 bases in between. CDR1 and CDR2 from the germline V gene are SGHNT and YYREEE (reference sequence). The CDR3 here is CATQRTVFAYEQYF. The CDR3 bases are TGTGCCACCCAACGGACAGTTTTTGCCTACGAGCAGTACTTC.